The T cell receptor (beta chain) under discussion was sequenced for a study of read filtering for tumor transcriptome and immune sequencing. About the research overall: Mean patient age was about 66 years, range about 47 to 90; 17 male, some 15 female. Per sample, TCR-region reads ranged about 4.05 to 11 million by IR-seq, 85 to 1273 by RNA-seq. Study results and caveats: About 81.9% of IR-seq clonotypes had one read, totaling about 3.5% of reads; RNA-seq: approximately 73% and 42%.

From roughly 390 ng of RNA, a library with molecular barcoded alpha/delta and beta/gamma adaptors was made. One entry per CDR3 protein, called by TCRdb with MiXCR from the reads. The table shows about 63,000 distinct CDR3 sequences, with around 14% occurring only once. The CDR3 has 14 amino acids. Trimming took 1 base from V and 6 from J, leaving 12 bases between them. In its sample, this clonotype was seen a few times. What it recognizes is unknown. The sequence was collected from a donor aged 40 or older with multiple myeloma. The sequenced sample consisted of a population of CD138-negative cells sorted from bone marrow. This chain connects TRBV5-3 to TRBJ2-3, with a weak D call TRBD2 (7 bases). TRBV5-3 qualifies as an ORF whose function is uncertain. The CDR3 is CARSLSGTKDTQYF. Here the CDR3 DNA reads TGTGCCAGAAGCTTGAGCGGGACAAAGGATACGCAGTATTTT.